This T cell receptor beta chain derives from a study of blood T cell repertoires in COVID-19. Profiling relied on immunoSEQ multiplex PCR, and the TCRdb table lists in-frame clones only, not all of them. The sample records about 300,000 clones, 75% to 90% being singletons. The CDR3 loop spans 15 amino acids. The J segment lost 0 bases and the V segment lost 8 bases, leaving 6 bases of the junction unmatched. Germline V CDR1 and CDR2: KGHSH, LQKENI. The J gene is TRBJ1-1, the V gene TRBV18, with 10 bases lining up with TRBD1. Sequencing input: PBMCs or T cells enriched from blood (not recorded which). The receptor was derived from a woman between 40 and 55 years old who had recovered from COVID-19. The CDR3 sequence: CASGGQGKMNTEAFF. In DNA, the CDR3 is TGTGCCAGCGGGGGACAGGGGAAAATGAACACTGAAGCTTTCTTT.